This T cell receptor (beta chain) was sequenced in a study of blood T cell repertoires in COVID-19. Looking at the study overall: Samples taken during acute and convalescent COVID-19 were collected in the United States, Italy and Spain.

Germline assignment: CDR1 SNHLY and CDR2 FYNNEI. Trimming took off 4 bases at V and 5 bases at J, with 6 bases between the two ends. There are 13 residues in the CDR3. This clone was found a few times. This may come from a read error, since a much larger clone is one base off. Sequencing was performed with immunoSEQ multiplex PCR; in TCRdb, only in-frame clones are kept and a portion is missing. This sample has under 300,000 clones, with around 87% found just once. This clonotype originated in a man younger than 35 with active or convalescent COVID-19. Source material: peripheral blood. The chain has TRBV2 and TRBJ1-6, with a possible D match to TRBD1 (6 bases). CDR3 sequence reads: CASSAGDNSPLHF. The CDR3 DNA reads as TGTGCCAGCAGTGCAGGGGATAATTCACCCCTCCACTTT.